A selection of T cell receptor beta chains follows, all from one sample in a study of blood T cell repertoires in COVID-19. Produced via immunoSEQ multiplex PCR; TCRdb's table is partial and in-frame only. The sample has some 200,000 clones; about 91% are singletons. The sample was PBMCs or T cells enriched from blood (not recorded which). The receptor set was obtained from a man between 18 and 35 years old with acute COVID-19. CDR3s include the opening cysteine and the closing phenylalanine or tryptophan. A D gene is named only where the DNA matches it firmly.

>TRBJ2-5|-|TRBV30
CAWSVRVGEETQYF
TGTGCCTGGAGTGTAAGGGTGGGAGAAGAGACCCAGTACTTC
>TRBJ2-7|-|TRBV28
CASSGALGLYEQYF
TGTGCCAGCAGTGGGGCCTTGGGGTTGTACGAGCAGTACTTC
>TRBJ2-2|TRBD1|TRBV27
CASSLRQGGTGELFF
TGTGCCAGCAGTTTAAGACAGGGGGGGACCGGGGAGCTGTTTTTT
>TRBJ2-1|-|TRBV4-3
CASSQDFGRGSSYNEQFF
TGCGCCAGCAGCCAAGATTTCGGGCGGGGCAGCTCCTACAATGAGCAGTTCTTC
>TRBJ1-4|-|TRBV7-2
CASSSQGVLEKLFF
TGTGCCAGCAGCTCTCAGGGCGTACTAGAAAAACTGTTTTTT
>TRBJ2-7|-|TRBV12-3/TRBV12-4
CASSLGRVGEQYF
TGTGCCAGCAGTTTGGGCAGGGTGGGCGAGCAGTACTTC
>TRBJ2-2|-|TRBV4-3
CASSQDRVNTGELFF
TGCGCCAGCAGCCAAGATAGAGTGAACACCGGGGAGCTGTTTTTT
>TRBJ2-7|-|TRBV6-5
CASSSGLIGYEQYF
TGTGCCAGCAGTTCCGGACTTATTGGCTACGAGCAGTACTTC
>TRBJ1-5|TRBD1|TRBV6-5
CASRPGGAGDQPQHF
TGTGCCAGCAGGCCAGGGGGAGCGGGCGATCAGCCCCAGCATTTT
>TRBJ2-7|-|TRBV5-4
CASSYPLGEQYF
TGTGCCAGCAGCTACCCTCTCGGCGAGCAGTACTTC